The clone carrying this TCR beta chain rates as medium-sized (0.01 to 0.1%). Its target is not known. The CDR3 length is 19 residues. CDR1 SGHRS and CDR2 YFSETQ come from the germline V gene. Unmatched junction bases numbered 16, after V lost 4 bases and J lost 0 bases. These data originate in a study of glioma-infiltrating T cells after dendritic cell vaccination. Study outcomes and limitations: No direct clonality-survival link was found; a diverse polyclonal response may matter.

All glioblastoma patients lacked an isocitrate dehydrogenase mutation. PBMC sampling occurred before vaccination, two weeks after the third dose, and at progression. Repertoires were generated with immunoSEQ multiplex PCR, while TCRdb's copy carries only in-frame clones and drops some. The table includes tens of thousands of clones, approximately 80% detected once. The TCR originated in a human donor with glioblastoma. The sample consisted of blood, taken before dendritic cell vaccination. This chain links TRBV5-1 with TRBJ2-7, with TRBD1 matching over 10 bases. CDR3 nucleotides: TGCGCCAGCAGCAAGGACAGGGGGACCTCCACCCTTAGCTCCTACGAGCAGTACTTC. It yields the protein CASSKDRGTSTLSSYEQYF. Full variable domain (missing parts from reference TRBV5-1 and TRBJ2-7): KAGVTQTPRYLIKTRGQQVTLSCSPISGHRSVSWYQQTPGQGLQFLFEYFSETQRNKGNFPGRFSGRQFSNSRSEMNVSTLELGDSALYLCASSKDRGTSTLSSYEQYFGPGTRLTVT.